One TCR beta chain is described in this entry. No antigen is known for it. Every CD8+ T cell subset underwent triplicate sorting at roughly 300,000 cells apiece. The data originate from a study of CXCR3-negative and CXCR3-positive naive CD8 T cells. Study-wide results and caveats: Both naive subsets showed comparably high diversity, and memory CD8+ cells showed much lower diversity. When CXCR3-positive naive cells were set against CXCR3-negative naive cells, the former had more hydrophobic TRB CDR3s. Similar TRBV-TRBJ usage characterized naive CXCR3-negative and CXCR3-positive cells; memory cells differed.

It was by 5' RACE with UMI labels that the TRB cDNA libraries were prepared. TCRdb re-analyzed the 5' RACE reads; it lists each CDR3 protein once, without DNA. In total, the table holds approximately 130,000 distinct CDR3 sequences. Sequences were obtained from naive CXCR3+ CD8+ T cells from blood. The subset is: CD45RO-CCR7+CD27+CD95- naive CD8+ T cells expressing CXCR3 (TNR3+). The clonotype was recovered from a human donor in good health. Some clones in this sample may be carry-over from other donors' samples.

CDR3 residues: CASSRHEGLQETQYF. The gene calls are TRBV3-1 and TRBJ2-5; TCRdb's D call of TRBD2 is untestable without DNA. CDR1 is LGHDT and CDR2 is YNNKEL in the germline V gene (reference sequence). This CDR3 region has 15 residues.